This T cell receptor (beta chain) emerged from a study of blood T cell repertoires in COVID-19. In the study overall: Sources were T cells, B-cell-depleted T cells, or PBMCs; the material itself was cDNA or gDNA.

This clone occurred once. Germline loops: CDR1 LNHDA, CDR2 SQIVND (reference sequence). The J segment lost 11 bases and the V segment lost 6 bases, leaving 12 bases of the junction unmatched. This CDR3 contains 15 residues. In the original processing: Scientists estimated how many nucleated cells there were by amplifying reference gene primers. Clones were sequenced by immunoSEQ multiplex PCR, and TCRdb holds only the in-frame ones, with some missing. Clone size and V and J calls were adopted from that table, with D and trimming inferred from the DNA. The sample consists of roughly 200,000 clones, around 80% of them appearing once.

Sequencing was performed on peripheral blood. The chain recombines TRBV19 with TRBJ1-4; TRBD1 agrees at 10 bases. The TCR comes from a woman older than 75 with active or convalescent COVID-19. This chain's CDR3 is CASSVAGTGEEKLFF. CDR3 nucleotide sequence: TGTGCCAGTAGCGTGGCGGGGACAGGGGAGGAGAAACTGTTTTTT.